Described below is a single T cell receptor beta chain sequence and its context. This sample is part of a study of blood T cell repertoires in COVID-19. Only in-frame clones appear in the TCRdb table, and some are missing; sequencing was by immunoSEQ multiplex PCR. The sample holds over 200,000 clones, around nine tenths seen once. The sample comprised peripheral blood. The clonotype was recovered from an older woman with acute or convalescent COVID-19.

CDR3 nucleotide sequence: TGTGCCAGCAGGAGACAGGGAGTCGAAAAACTGTTTTTT. It yields the protein CASRRQGVEKLFF. The chain employs TRBV12-3 or TRBV12-4 and TRBJ1-4; 7 nucleotides agree with TRBD1. Unmatched junction bases numbered 6, after V lost 6 bases and J lost 8 bases. This CDR3 spans 13 amino acids.